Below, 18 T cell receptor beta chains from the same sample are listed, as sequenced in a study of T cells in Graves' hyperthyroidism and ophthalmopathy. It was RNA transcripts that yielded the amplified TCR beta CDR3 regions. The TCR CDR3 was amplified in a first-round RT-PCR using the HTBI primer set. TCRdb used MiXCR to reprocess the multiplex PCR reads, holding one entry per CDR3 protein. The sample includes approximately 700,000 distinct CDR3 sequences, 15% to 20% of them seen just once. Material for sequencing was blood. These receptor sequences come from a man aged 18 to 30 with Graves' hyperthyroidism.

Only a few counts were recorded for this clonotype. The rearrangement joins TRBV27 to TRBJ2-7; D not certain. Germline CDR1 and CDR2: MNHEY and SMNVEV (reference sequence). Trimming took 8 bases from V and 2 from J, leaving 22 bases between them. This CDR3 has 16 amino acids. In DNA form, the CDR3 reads TGTGCCAGCTGGACCCGGGCCGACGACCCCCCCTACGAGCAGTACTTC. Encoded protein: CASWTRADDPPYEQYF.

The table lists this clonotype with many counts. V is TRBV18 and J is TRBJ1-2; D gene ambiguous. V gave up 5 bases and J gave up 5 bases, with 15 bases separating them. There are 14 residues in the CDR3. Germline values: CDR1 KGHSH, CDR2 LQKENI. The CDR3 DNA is TGTGCCAGCTCAAGGACGTTGCTGGGGTATGGCTACACCTTC. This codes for CASSRTLLGYGYTF.

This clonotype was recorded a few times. As DNA, the CDR3 is TGTGCCACCAAAGACAGGAACACCGGGGAGCTGTTTTTT. Translating it yields CATKDRNTGELFF. The V call is TRBV2, the J call TRBJ2-2; tentative D call: TRBD1 (5 bases). V was shortened by 10 bases and J by 1 base, with 10 bases between the two germline ends. CDR3 length equals 13 residues. The germline V gene has CDR1 SNHLY and CDR2 FYNNEI.

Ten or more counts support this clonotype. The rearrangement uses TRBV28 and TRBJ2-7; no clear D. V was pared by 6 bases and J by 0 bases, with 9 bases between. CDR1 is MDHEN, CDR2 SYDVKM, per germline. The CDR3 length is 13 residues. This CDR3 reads CASRLGASYEQYF. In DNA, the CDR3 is TGTGCCAGCAGGCTAGGTGCCTCCTACGAGCAGTACTTC.

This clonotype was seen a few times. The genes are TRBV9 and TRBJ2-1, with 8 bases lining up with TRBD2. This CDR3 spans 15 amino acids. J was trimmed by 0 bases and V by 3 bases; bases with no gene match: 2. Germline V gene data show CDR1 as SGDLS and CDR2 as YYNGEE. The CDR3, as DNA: TGTGCCAGCAGCGCGACTAGCGACTCCTACAATGAGCAGTTCTTC. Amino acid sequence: CASSATSDSYNEQFF.

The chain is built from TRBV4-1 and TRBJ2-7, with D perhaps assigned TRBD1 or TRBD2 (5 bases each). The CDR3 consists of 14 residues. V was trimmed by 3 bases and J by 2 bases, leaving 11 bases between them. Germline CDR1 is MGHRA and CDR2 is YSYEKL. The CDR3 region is CASSQGPIAYEQYF. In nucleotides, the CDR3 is TGCGCCAGCAGCCAGGGACCGATAGCCTACGAGCAGTACTTC.

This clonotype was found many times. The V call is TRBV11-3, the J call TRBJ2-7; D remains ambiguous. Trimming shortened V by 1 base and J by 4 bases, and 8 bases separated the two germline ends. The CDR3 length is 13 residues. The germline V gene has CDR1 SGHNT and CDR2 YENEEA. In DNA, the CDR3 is TGTGCCAGCAGCTTAGGTGACGGATACGAGCAGTACTTC. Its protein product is CASSLGDGYEQYF.

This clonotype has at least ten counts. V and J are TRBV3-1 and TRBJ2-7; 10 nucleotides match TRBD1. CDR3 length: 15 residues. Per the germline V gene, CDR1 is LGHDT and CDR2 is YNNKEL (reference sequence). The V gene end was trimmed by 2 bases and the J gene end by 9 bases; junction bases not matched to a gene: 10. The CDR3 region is CASSQLAGQGNGQYF. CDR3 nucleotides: TGTGCCAGCAGCCAATTAGCGGGACAGGGGAACGGGCAGTACTTC.

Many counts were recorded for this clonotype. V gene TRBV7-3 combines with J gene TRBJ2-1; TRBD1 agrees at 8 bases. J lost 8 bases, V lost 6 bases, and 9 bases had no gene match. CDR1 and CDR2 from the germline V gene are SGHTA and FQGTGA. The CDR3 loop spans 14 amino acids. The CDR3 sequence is CASRLDRAGDEQFF. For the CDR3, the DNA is TGTGCCAGCAGATTGGACAGGGCGGGCGATGAGCAGTTCTTC. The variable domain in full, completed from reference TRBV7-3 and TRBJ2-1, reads GAGVSQTPSNKVTEKGKYVELRCDPISGHTALYWYRQSLGQGPEFLIYFQGTGAADDSGLPNDRFFAVRPEGSVSTLKIQRTERGDSAVYLCASRLDRAGDEQFFGPGTRLTVL.

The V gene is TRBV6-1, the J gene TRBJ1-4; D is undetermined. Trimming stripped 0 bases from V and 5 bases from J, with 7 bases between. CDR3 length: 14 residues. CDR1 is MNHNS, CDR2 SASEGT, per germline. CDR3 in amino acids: CASSEAQWNEKLFF. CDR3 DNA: TGTGCCAGCAGTGAAGCGCAATGGAATGAAAAACTGTTTTTT.

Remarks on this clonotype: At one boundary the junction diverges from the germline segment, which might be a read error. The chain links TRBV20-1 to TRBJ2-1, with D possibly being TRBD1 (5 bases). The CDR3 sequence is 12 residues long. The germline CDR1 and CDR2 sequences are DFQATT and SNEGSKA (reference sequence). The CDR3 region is CSGRASHNEQFF. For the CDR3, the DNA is TGCAGTGGCAGGGCCTCCCACAATGAGCAGTTCTTC.

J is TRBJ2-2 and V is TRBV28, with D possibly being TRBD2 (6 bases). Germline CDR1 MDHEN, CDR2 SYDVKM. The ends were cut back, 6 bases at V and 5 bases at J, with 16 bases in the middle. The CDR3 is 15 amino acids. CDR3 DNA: TGTGCCAGCAGCTCACCGGGGGAAGGGACCGGGGAGCTGTTTTTT. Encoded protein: CASSSPGEGTGELFF.

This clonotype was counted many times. In nucleotides, the CDR3 is TGCAGTGCTTCTGGGTGGGACAGGGGAAATTTAGAAGCTTTCTTT. It translates to CSASGWDRGNLEAFF. The rearrangement uses TRBV20-1 and TRBJ1-1; 10 bases match TRBD1. This CDR3 is 15 amino acids long. Germline trimming cut 5 bases from V and 8 bases from J; bases unmatched to any gene: 14. Looked up from germline, CDR1 is DFQATT and CDR2 is SNEGSKA (reference sequence).

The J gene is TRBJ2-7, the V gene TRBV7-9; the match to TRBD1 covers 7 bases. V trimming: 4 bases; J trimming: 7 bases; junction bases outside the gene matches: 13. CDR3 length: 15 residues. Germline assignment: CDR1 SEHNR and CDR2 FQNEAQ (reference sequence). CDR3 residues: CASSSRDSPPREQYF. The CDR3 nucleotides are TGTGCCAGCAGCTCCCGGGACAGCCCCCCGAGGGAGCAGTACTTC. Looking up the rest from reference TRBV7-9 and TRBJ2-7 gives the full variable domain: DTGVSQNPRHKITKRGQNVTFRCDPISEHNRLYWYRQTLGQGPEFLTYFQNEAQLEKSRLLSDRFSAERPKGSFSTLEIQRTEQGDSAMYLCASSSRDSPPREQYFGPGTRLTVT.

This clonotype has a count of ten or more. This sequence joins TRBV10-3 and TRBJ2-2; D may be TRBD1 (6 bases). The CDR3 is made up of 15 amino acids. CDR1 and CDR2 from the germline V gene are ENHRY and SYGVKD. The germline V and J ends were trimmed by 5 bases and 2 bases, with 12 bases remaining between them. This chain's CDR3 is CAISPSGHNTGELFF. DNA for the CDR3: TGTGCCATCAGTCCCTCGGGACACAACACCGGGGAGCTGTTTTTT.

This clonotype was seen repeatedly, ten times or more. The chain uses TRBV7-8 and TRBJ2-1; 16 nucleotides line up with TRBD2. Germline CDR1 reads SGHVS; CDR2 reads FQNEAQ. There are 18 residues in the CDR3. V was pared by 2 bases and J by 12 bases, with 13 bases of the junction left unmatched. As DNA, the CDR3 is TGTGCCAGCAGCTTATCTAGGCCGGGACTAGCGGGAGGGCCTGGGCAGTTCTTC. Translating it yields CASSLSRPGLAGGPGQFF. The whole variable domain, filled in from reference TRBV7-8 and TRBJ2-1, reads GAGVSQSPRYKVAKRGQDVALRCDPISGHVSLFWYQQALGQGPEFLTYFQNEAQLDKSGLPSDRFFAERPEGSVSTLKIQRTQQEDSAVYLCASSLSRPGLAGGPGQFFGPGTRLTVL.

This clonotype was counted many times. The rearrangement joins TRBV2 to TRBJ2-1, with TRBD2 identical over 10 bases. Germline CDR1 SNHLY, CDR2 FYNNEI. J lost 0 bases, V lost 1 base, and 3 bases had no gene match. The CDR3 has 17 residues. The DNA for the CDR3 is TGTGCCAGCAGTGAAGGGACTAGCGGAACCTCCTACAATGAGCAGTTCTTC. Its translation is CASSEGTSGTSYNEQFF.

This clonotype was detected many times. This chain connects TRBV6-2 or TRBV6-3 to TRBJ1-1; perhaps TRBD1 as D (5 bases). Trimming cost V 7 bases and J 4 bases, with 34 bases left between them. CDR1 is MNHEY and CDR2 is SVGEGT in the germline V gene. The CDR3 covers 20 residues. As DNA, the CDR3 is TGTGCCAGCACCTACAGCGGTCGAGAGTCGAGGGCCTTGGGGGGCACTGAAGCTTTCTTT. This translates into CASTYSGRESRALGGTEAFF.